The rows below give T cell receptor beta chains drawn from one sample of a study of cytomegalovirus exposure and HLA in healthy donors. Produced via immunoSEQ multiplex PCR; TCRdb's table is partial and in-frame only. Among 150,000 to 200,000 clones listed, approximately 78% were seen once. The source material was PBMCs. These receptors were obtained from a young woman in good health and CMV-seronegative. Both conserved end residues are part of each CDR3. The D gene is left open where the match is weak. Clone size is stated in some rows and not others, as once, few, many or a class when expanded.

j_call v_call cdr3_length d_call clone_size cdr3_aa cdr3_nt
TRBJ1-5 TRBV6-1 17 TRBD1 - CASSERRQGYSNQPQHF TGTGCCAGCAGTGAAAGGAGACAGGGTTATAGCAATCAGCCCCAGCATTTT
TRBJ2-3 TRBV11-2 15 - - CASSLAGSHTDTQYF TGTGCCAGCAGCTTAGCCGGGAGTCACACAGATACGCAGTATTTT
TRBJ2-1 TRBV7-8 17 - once CASSLWFGSSSYNEQFF TGTGCCAGCAGCTTATGGTTCGGGTCAAGCTCCTACAATGAGCAGTTCTTC
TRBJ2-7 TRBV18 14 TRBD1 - CASSPGTGIYEQYF TGTGCCAGCTCACCCGGGACAGGGATCTACGAGCAGTACTTC
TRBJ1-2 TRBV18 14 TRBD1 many CATSPIGGDYGYTF TGTGCCACCTCACCTATAGGGGGCGACTATGGCTACACCTTC
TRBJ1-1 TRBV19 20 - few CASSIWSFGRGGPKATEAFF TGTGCCAGTAGTATATGGTCTTTCGGGAGGGGGGGCCCGAAAGCCACTGAAGCTTTCTTT
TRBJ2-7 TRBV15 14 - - CATSRGGSGYEQYF TGTGCCACCAGCAGAGGAGGTTCAGGGTACGAGCAGTACTTC
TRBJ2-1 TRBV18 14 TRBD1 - CASSPGQGAYEQFF TGTGCCAGCTCACCCGGACAGGGGGCCTATGAGCAGTTCTTC
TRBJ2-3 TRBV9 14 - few CASSVGGHTDTQYF TGTGCCAGCAGCGTAGGGGGGCACACAGATACGCAGTATTTT
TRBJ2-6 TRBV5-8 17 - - CASSWAGTRSGANVLTF TGTGCCAGCAGCTGGGCGGGAACCCGCTCTGGGGCCAACGTCCTGACTTTC
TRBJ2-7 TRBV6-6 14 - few CASSYIAHSYEQYF TGTGCCAGCAGTTACATTGCGCACTCCTACGAGCAGTACTTC
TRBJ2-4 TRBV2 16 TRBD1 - CASSTPYRGRKNIQYF TGTGCCAGCAGCACCCCTTACAGGGGGCGTAAAAACATTCAGTACTTC
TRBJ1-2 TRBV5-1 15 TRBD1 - CASSPLTGGGRLWTF TGCGCCAGCAGCCCGTTGACAGGGGGCGGTAGGTTGTGGACCTTC
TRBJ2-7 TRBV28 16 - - CASSPQTGKGVYEQYF TGTGCCAGCAGTCCTCAGACGGGGAAGGGGGTCTACGAGCAGTACTTC
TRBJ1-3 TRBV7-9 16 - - CASSLAAGLSGNTIYF TGTGCCAGCAGCTTAGCCGCGGGCTTATCTGGAAACACCATATATTTT
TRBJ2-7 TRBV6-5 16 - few CASSSWTAPLLREQYF TGTGCCAGCAGTTCTTGGACAGCACCGCTCCTACGCGAGCAGTACTTC
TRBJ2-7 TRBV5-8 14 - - CASSRQGGSYEQYF TGTGCCAGCAGTCGACAGGGAGGCTCCTACGAGCAGTACTTC
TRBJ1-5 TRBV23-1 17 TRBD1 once CASSQLPGWDRGQPQHF TGCGCCAGCAGTCAACTGCCGGGTTGGGACAGGGGTCAGCCCCAGCATTTT
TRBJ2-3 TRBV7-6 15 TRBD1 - CASSPGTGSADTQYF TGTGCCAGCAGTCCCGGGACAGGGTCCGCAGATACGCAGTATTTT
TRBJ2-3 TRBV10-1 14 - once CASSDGGATDTQYF TGCGCCAGCAGTGATGGGGGGGCTACAGATACGCAGTATTTT
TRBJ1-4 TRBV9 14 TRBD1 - CASSGTGGDEKLFF TGTGCCAGCAGCGGGACAGGGGGCGATGAAAAACTGTTTTTT
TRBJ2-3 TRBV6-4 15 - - CASSHGRGDTDTQYF TGTGCCAGCAGTCACGGGAGAGGCGACACAGATACGCAGTATTTT
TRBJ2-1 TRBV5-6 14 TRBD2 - CASSSTGTSGVQFF TGTGCCAGCAGCTCCACCGGGACTAGCGGGGTACAGTTCTTC
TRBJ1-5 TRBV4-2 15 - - CASSQETGPNQPQHF TGTGCCAGCAGCCAAGAGACAGGCCCCAATCAGCCCCAGCATTTT
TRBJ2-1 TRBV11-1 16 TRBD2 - CASSSSFSGRGNEQFF TGTGCCAGCAGCTCCTCCTTCAGCGGGAGAGGTAATGAGCAGTTCTTC